This note documents a single T cell receptor beta chain sequence. This clonotype has a handful of counts. Its binding antigen is unknown. Base quality data are lacking; no much larger clone is found one base away. These data come from a study of T cells after yellow fever vaccination (dated by TCRdb to between 2019 and 2020). Describing the broader study: The SMART-Seq v4 Ultra Low Input RNA kit was used to prepare libraries from fractions with low cell numbers. To track T-cell clones before and after primary and booster YFV17D yellow fever vaccination, bulk TCR alpha and beta repertoires were sequenced longitudinally. Two healthy male donors, one aged 18 to 30 and one aged 30 to 40 years, made up the cohort. Blood was collected at multiple timepoints before and after primary and secondary immunization, and bulk PBMC replicates and cell subsets were isolated.

Synthesis of TCR cDNA relied on 5'RACE template switching, a step that introduced a universal primer site along with unique molecular identifiers. cDNA synthesis was primed from both the TCR alpha and TCR beta constant segments. Libraries were amplified in two PCR steps, with sample barcodes and sequencing adapters added in the second step. Sequencing of libraries was performed on Illumina HiSeq 2500 (2x100 bp) or NovaSeq (2x150 bp). As for how the authors treated the data: MIGEC was used to demultiplex reads and collapse the reads into UMI consensus sequences, and MiXCR was used for V(D)J alignment. Vaccine-responding clonotypes were identified with edgeR using replicate PBMC samples, with FDR below 0.01 and a log2 fold change above 5 up to day 15 being required. Bulk clonotypes were assigned CD4 or CD8 identity according to which sequenced CD4 or CD8 repertoire held them at higher abundance. TCRdb handled the public reads itself, with Q25 trimming in fastp and clone calling in MiXCR, and kept productive beta chains. Every CDR3 protein is listed once, alongside the most common genes and DNA of its rows. These V and J calls rely on TCRdb rather than the paper's analysis. The sample data list 300,000 or so distinct CDR3 sequences, and 10% to 15% of these were observed just once. Jointly, the top ten make up approximately 0.49% of the sample.

The sample's treatment or condition label, decoded: live attenuated yellow fever vaccine strain. A standard Ficoll-Paque protocol was used to isolate PBMCs from peripheral blood. Dynabeads CD4 and CD8 positive selection kits were used to isolate the CD4 and CD8 T-cell fractions. RNA was extracted with TriZol from bulk PBMCs, CD4 and CD8 fractions, and dextramer-positive and dextramer-negative fractions. Taken from cysteine to phenylalanine, the CDR3 has 16 residues. The DNA shown is the 48-base CDR3, in frame from base 1. After removal of 2 bases from V and 3 bases from J, the junction retains 7 bases not matched to a gene. The germline V gene sets CDR1 to SGHAT and CDR2 to FQNNGV. The paper's findings and limits, for the study overall: A small share of clonotypes occurred in both CD4 and CD8 compartments, likely arising from convergent recombination. Only a couple of donors were included in the study, so the extent to which the findings can be generalized is limited. Most clones expanded after primary vaccination were re-detected after the booster (almost 98% of CD4 and roughly 85% of CD8), suggesting broad memory maintenance. Compared with the primary T-cell response, the secondary T-cell response was faster but weaker, reaching its peak on day 5 rather than on day 15. Because abundant contaminating clonotypes from the bulk population could be contained in FACS-sorted repertoires, computational filtering was required.

The chain links TRBV11-2 with TRBJ2-1; 7 central nucleotides agree with TRBD2. Specimen: CD4+ T cells sorted from PBMCs, collected 45 days after the yellow fever booster vaccination. The source is a man aged 30 to 39 who received the YFV17D yellow fever vaccine. Here is the DNA: TGTGCCAGCAGCTTAAATCGCGGGAGATACTACAATGAGCAGTTCTTC. This sequence encodes CASSLNRGRYYNEQFF.